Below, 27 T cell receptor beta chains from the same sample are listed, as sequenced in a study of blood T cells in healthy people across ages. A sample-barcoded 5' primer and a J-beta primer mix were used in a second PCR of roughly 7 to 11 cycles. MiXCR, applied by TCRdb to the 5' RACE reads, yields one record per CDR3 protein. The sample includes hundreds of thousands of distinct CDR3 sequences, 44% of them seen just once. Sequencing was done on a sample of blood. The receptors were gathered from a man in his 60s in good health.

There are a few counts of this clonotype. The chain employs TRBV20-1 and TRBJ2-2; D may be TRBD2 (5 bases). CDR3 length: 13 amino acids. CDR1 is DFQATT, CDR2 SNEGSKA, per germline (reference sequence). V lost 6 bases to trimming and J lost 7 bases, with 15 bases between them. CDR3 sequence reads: CSARAVGFGELFF. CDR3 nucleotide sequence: TGCAGTGCCCGAGCGGTGGGGTTCGGGGAGCTGTTTTTT.

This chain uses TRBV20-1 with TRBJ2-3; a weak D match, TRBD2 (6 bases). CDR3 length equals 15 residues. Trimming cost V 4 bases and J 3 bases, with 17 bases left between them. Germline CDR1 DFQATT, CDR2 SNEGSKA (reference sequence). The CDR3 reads CSAIKVGTSTDTQYF. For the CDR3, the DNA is TGCAGTGCTATTAAAGTGGGGACTTCTACAGATACGCAGTATTTT.

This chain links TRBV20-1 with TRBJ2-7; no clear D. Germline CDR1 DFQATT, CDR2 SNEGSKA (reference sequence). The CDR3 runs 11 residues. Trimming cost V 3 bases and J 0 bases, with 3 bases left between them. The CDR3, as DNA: TGCAGTGCTAGGCACTCCTACGAGCAGTACTTC. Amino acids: CSARHSYEQYF.

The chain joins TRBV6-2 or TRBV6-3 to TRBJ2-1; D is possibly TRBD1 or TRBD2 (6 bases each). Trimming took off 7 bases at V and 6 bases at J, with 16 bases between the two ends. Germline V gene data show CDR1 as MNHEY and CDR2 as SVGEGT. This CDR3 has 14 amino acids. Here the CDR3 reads CASNGGGPLNEQFF. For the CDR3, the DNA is TGTGCCAGCAATGGAGGGGGGCCCCTCAATGAGCAGTTCTTC.

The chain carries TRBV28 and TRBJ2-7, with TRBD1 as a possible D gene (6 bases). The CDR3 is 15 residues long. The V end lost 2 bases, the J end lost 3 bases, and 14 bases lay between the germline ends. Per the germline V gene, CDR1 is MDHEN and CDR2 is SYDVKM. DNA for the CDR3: TGTGCCAGCAGTTTAACCCCAGGGGTTGGCTACGAGCAGTACTTC. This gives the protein CASSLTPGVGYEQYF.

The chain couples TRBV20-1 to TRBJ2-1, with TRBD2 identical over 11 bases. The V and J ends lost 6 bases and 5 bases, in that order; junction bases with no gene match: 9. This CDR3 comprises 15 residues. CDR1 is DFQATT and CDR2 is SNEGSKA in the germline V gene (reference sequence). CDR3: CSARSWGLADNEQFF. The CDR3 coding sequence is TGCAGTGCCCGATCTTGGGGACTAGCGGACAATGAGCAGTTCTTC.

In DNA form, the CDR3 reads TGCAGCACGGGACCGCGGCAAGAGACCCAGTACTTC. Its translation is CSTGPRQETQYF. The chain is built from TRBV20-1 and TRBJ2-5; the D gene could be TRBD1 or TRBD2 (5 bases each). Germline values: CDR1 DFQATT, CDR2 SNEGSKA (reference sequence). The CDR3 contains 12 residues.

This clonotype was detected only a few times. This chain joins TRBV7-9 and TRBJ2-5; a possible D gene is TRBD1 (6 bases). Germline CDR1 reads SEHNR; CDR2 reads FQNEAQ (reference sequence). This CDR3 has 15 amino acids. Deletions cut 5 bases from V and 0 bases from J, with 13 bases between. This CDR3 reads CASSLGNRDQETQYF. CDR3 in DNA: TGTGCCAGCAGCCTTGGAAACAGGGACCAAGAGACCCAGTACTTC. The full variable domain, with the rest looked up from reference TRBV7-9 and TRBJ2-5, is DTGVSQNPRHKITKRGQNVTFRCDPISEHNRLYWYRQTLGQGPEFLTYFQNEAQLEKSRLLSDRFSAERPKGSFSTLEIQRTEQGDSAMYLCASSLGNRDQETQYFGPGTRLLVL.

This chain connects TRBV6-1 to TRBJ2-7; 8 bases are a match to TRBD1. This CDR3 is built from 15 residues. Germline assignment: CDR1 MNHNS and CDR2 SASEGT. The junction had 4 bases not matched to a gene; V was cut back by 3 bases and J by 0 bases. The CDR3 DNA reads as TGTGCCAGCAGTGAGAAAACAGGGGGCTCCTACGAGCAGTACTTC. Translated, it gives CASSEKTGGSYEQYF.

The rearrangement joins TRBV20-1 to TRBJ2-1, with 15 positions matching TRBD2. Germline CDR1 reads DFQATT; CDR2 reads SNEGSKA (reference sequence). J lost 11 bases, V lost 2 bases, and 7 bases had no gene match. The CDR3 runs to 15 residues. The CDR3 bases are TGCAGTGCTAGACATGGGGGACTAGCGGGGGGTCAGCAGTTCTTC. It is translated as CSARHGGLAGGQQFF.

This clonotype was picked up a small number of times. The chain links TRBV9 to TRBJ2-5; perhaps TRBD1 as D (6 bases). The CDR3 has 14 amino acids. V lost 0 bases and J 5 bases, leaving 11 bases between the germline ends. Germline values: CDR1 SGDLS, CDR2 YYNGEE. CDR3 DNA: TGTGCCAGCAGCGTAGGTGGACAGAAGGAGACCCAGTACTTC. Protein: CASSVGGQKETQYF.

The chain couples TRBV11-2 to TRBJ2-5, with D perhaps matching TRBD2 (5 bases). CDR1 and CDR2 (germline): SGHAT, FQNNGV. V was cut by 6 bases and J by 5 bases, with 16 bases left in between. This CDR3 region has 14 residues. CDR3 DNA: TGTGCCAGCAGTCGAGGGCTGAACAGCGAGACCCAGTACTTC. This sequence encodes CASSRGLNSETQYF.

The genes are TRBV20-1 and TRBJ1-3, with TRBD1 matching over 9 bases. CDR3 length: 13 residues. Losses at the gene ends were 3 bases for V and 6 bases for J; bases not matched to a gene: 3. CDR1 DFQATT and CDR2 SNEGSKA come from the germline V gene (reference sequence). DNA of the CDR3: TGCAGTGCTAGGGACAGGGGAGAAAACACCATATATTTT. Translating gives CSARDRGENTIYF.

The DNA of the CDR3 is TGCGCCAGCATCCGGGGAGGATCGGTGAACACTGAAGCTTTCTTT. It is translated as CASIRGGSVNTEAFF. This sequence joins TRBV5-1 and TRBJ1-1; D unresolved. Germline loops: CDR1 SGHRS, CDR2 YFSETQ. V was trimmed by 6 bases and J by 0 bases, leaving 15 bases between them. The CDR3 runs to 15 residues.

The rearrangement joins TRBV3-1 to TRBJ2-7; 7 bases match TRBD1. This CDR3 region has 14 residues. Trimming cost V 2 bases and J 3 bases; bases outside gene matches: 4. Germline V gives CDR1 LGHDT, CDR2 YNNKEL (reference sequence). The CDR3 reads CASSQYGTVYEQYF. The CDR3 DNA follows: TGTGCCAGCAGCCAATACGGGACAGTCTACGAGCAGTACTTC.

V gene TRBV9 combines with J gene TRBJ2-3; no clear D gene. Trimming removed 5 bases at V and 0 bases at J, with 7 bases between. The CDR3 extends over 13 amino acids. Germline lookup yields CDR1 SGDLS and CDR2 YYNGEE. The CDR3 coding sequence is TGTGCCAGCAGGGACGGAAGCACAGATACGCAGTATTTT. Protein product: CASRDGSTDTQYF.

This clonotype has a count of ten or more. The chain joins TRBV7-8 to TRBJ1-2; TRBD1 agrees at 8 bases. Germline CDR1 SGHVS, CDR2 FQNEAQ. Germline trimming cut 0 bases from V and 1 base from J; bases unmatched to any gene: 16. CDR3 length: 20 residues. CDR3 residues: CASSLAGDLRDRHSNYGYTF. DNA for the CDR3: TGTGCCAGCAGCTTAGCTGGGGACTTGAGGGACAGGCACAGTAACTATGGCTACACCTTC.

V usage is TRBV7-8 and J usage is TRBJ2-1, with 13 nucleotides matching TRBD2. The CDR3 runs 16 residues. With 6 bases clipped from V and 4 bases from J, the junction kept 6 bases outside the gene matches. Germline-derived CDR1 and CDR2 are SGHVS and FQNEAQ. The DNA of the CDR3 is TGTGCCAGCAGTTTTACTAGCGGGGGGGCTTACAATGAGCAGTTCTTC. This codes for CASSFTSGGAYNEQFF.

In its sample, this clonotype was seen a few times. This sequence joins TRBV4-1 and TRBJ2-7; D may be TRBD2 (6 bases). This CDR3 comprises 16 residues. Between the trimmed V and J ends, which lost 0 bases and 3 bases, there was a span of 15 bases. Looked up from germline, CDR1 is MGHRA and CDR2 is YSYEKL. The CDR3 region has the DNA TGCGCCAGCAGCCAAGAAAGCGGGTCCCCCCTCTACGAGCAGTACTTC. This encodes CASSQESGSPLYEQYF.

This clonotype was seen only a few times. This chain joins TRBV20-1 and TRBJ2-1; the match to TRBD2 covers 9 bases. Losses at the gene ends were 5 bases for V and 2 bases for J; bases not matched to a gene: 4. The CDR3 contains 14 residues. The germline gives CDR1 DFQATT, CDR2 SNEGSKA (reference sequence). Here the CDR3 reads CSAGSGGPYNEQFF. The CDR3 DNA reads TGCAGTGCTGGGAGCGGGGGGCCCTACAATGAGCAGTTCTTC.

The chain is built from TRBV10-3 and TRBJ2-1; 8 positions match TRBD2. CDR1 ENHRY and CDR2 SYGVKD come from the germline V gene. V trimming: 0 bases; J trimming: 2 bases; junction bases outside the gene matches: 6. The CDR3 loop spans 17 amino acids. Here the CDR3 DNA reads TGTGCCATCAGTGAGTCGAGTTTAGCGGGGACCTACAATGAGCAGTTCTTC. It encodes CAISESSLAGTYNEQFF.

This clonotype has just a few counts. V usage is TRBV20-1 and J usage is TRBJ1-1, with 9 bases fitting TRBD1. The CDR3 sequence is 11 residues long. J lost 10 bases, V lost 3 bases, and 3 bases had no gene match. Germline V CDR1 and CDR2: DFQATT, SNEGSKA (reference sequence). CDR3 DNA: TGCAGTGCTAGTGGACAGGGGCGAGCTTTCTTT. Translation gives CSASGQGRAFF.

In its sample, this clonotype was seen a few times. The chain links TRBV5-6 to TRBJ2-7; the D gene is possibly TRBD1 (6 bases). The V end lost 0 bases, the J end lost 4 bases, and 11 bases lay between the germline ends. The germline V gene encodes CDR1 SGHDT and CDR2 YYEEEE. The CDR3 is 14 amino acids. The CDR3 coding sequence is TGTGCCAGCAGCTTGGCGGGACAAAAATACGAGCAGTACTTC. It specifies CASSLAGQKYEQYF.

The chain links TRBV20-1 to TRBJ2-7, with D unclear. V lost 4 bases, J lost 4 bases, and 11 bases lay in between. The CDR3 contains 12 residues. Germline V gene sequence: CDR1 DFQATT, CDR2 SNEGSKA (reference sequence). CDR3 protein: CSANHIGYEQYF. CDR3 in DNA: TGCAGTGCTAACCATATTGGGTACGAGCAGTACTTC.

The CDR3 nucleotides are TGTGCCAGCAGTTCCCTGACATATACCCGCTATGGCTACACCTTC. Translation gives CASSSLTYTRYGYTF. The gene calls are TRBV12-3 or TRBV12-4 and TRBJ1-2; unclear D gene. V was cut by 4 bases and J by 4 bases, with 16 bases left in between. The CDR3 covers 15 residues.

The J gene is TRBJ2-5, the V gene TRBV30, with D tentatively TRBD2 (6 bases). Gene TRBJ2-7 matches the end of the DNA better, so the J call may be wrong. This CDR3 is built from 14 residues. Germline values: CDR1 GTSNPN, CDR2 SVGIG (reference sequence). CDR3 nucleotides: TGTGCCTGGACCCGGGGGAACAGTGGTTACGAGCAGTACTTC. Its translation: CAWTRGNSGYEQYF.

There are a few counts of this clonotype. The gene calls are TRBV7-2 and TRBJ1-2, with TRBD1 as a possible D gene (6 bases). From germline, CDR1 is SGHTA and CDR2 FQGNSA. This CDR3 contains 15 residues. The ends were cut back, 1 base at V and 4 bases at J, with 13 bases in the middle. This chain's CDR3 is CASSLVWTDPYGYTF. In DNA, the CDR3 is TGTGCCAGCAGCTTAGTTTGGACAGACCCCTATGGCTACACCTTC.